The T cell receptor (beta chain) under discussion was sequenced for a study of T cell changes during pregnancy in multiple sclerosis. Per germline, CDR1 SEHNR and CDR2 FQNEAQ (reference sequence). Trimming cost V 5 bases and J 5 bases, with 15 bases left between them. CDR3 length equals 14 residues. Using immunoSEQ multiplex PCR, the repertoire was profiled, and TCRdb retains in-frame clones only, with some absent. Of tens of thousands of clones listed, around nine tenths are singletons. This clonotype was obtained from a female donor in good health, enrolled as a control in a pregnancy study. Sequenced here: peripheral blood, sampled in the first trimester of pregnancy. This rearrangement joins TRBV7-9 to TRBJ1-2; D not certain. The CDR3 DNA reads TGTGCCAGCAGCCGCGGTGAAAGGAGATATGGCTACACCTTC. Protein sequence: CASSRGERRYGYTF. The full variable domain, completed using reference TRBV7-9 and TRBJ1-2, is DTGVSQNPRHKITKRGQNVTFRCDPISEHNRLYWYRQTLGQGPEFLTYFQNEAQLEKSRLLSDRFSAERPKGSFSTLEIQRTEQGDSAMYLCASSRGERRYGYTFGSGTRLTVV.